Described below is a single T cell receptor (beta chain) sequence and its context. Sequenced by immunoSEQ multiplex PCR; TCRdb stores in-frame clones only, minus some. The table has approximately 730,000 clones, approximately 83% seen once; the top ten hold around 0.0094%. The sample is drawn from a study of shared T cell receptors in the human thymus. CDR3 length: 18 residues. The germline V gene has CDR1 SGHAT and CDR2 FQNNGV. V lost 1 base to trimming and J lost 2 bases; unmatched junction nucleotides: 6. These data were also reused for a study on human thymus T cells. That report adds: The thymus was resected at corrective cardiac surgery.

The sequencing sample was made of thymocytes. The chain uses TRBV11-2 and TRBJ2-4; TRBD2 matches at 12 bases. The receptor was isolated from a girl under three years old with a congenital heart defect. The CDR3 DNA follows: TGTGCCAGCAGCTTAGTTCTAGCGGGGGGGCGGACCAAAAACATTCAGTACTTC. Residues: CASSLVLAGGRTKNIQYF.